The clone carrying this T cell receptor beta chain has ten or more counts. Its matching antigen is unknown. This sample is part of a study of neurological immune-mediated disorders. PBMCs numbering 2 million and stored at -80 C yielded the unsorted libraries. Synthesis of cDNA was carried out by template-switch 5'RACE. The reaction used 10-nucleotide random UMIs. TCRdb re-derived calls from the 5' RACE reads in MiXCR, one entry per CDR3 protein. The table has about 66,000 distinct CDR3 sequences, 4.5% seen once. Per germline, CDR1 DFQATT and CDR2 SNEGSKA (reference sequence). The V end was cut by 2 bases, the J end by 0 bases, with 11 bases between. The CDR3 loop spans 15 amino acids. Study results and caveats: HTLV-1-associated myelopathy displayed the greatest TCR clonal expansion, and multiple sclerosis exhibited the smallest, lower than that of healthy controls.

Sequencing used PBMCs. V is TRBV20-1 and J is TRBJ2-1, with D tentatively TRBD2 (6 bases). This sequence originates from a man between 25 and 39 years old with multiple sclerosis. CDR3: CSARLGAGSYNEQFF. DNA for the CDR3: TGCAGTGCTAGACTGGGAGCGGGCTCCTACAATGAGCAGTTCTTC.